The 14 T cell receptor beta chains reported below all come from one sample, sequenced in a study of blood T cell repertoires in COVID-19. Sequencing used immunoSEQ multiplex PCR; TCRdb keeps in-frame clones, though not all of them. The sample lists 300,000 to 350,000 clones, roughly 86% occurring once. Input material: PBMCs or T cells enriched from blood (not recorded which). The receptors derive from a young woman who had been exposed to COVID-19.

This clone was observed a few times. This chain joins TRBV19 and TRBJ1-4; 8 nucleotides line up with TRBD1. CDR3 length: 15 residues. The germline CDR1 and CDR2 sequences are LNHDA and SQIVND (reference sequence). J was trimmed by 0 bases and V by 9 bases; bases with no gene match: 6. The CDR3 DNA reads TGTGCCAGCATCGACAGGGGAGCAACTAATGAAAAACTGTTTTTT. This gives the protein CASIDRGATNEKLFF.

The chain recombines TRBV2 with TRBJ2-5; 7 bases fit TRBD1. The CDR3 runs to 15 residues. The V gene end was trimmed by 6 bases and the J gene end by 1 base; junction bases not matched to a gene: 8. Germline V gene sequence: CDR1 SNHLY, CDR2 FYNNEI. CDR3 in DNA: TGTGCCAGCAGACCTCCTGGGACAGCCCAAGAGACCCAGTACTTC. Translated: CASRPPGTAQETQYF. The variable domain in full, completed from reference TRBV2 and TRBJ2-5, reads EPEVTQTPSHQVTQMGQEVILRCVPISNHLYFYWYRQILGQKVEFLVSFYNNEISEKSEIFDDQFSVERPDGSNFTLKIRSTKLEDSAMYFCASRPPGTAQETQYFGPGTRLLVL.

The DNA of the CDR3 is TGTGCCAGCAGCGACCCAGGGAAATTACCCCTCCACTTT. This translates into CASSDPGKLPLHF. The rearrangement links TRBV5-4 to TRBJ1-6; maybe TRBD1 (5 bases). V dropped 4 bases and J dropped 12 bases, with 14 bases sitting between them. Germline-derived CDR1 and CDR2 are SGHNT and YYREEE (reference sequence). The CDR3 is 13 amino acids.

The gene calls are TRBV5-4 and TRBJ2-7; the D is unclear. Germline V gives CDR1 SGHNT, CDR2 YYREEE (reference sequence). The CDR3 length is 13 residues. V gave up 2 bases and J gave up 5 bases, with 11 bases separating them. Written as DNA, the CDR3 is TGTGCCAGCAGCTTTCTAGAGGCCCACGAGCAGTACTTC. This gives the protein CASSFLEAHEQYF.

V usage is TRBV3-1 (or the pseudogene TRBV3-2) and J usage is TRBJ1-2; D is perhaps TRBD1 (6 bases). Germline CDR1 and CDR2: LGHDT and YNNKEL (reference sequence). The CDR3 covers 14 residues. V shed 4 bases and J shed 5 bases, with 14 bases lying between them. CDR3 coding DNA: TGTGCCAGCAGCCCCCAACAGAGGGGGTATGGCTACACCTTC. Translation: CASSPQQRGYGYTF.

The chain uses TRBV6-5 and TRBJ1-5; D is ambiguous. The CDR3 is 13 residues long. V lost 6 bases and J 4 bases, leaving 10 bases between the germline ends. Germline V gene lookup returns CDR1 MNHEY and CDR2 SVGAGI. In nucleotides, the CDR3 is TGTGCCAGCAGGCCTACTGGTAATCAGCCCCAGCATTTT. Translating gives CASRPTGNQPQHF.

Worth noting for this clone: Other nucleotide sequences from this sample produce the same CDR3. The chain is built from TRBV7-9 and TRBJ2-5; 9 bases agree with TRBD1. The germline gives CDR1 SEHNR, CDR2 FQNEAQ (reference sequence). The V and J ends lost 5 bases and 5 bases, in that order; junction bases with no gene match: 6. The CDR3 loop spans 14 amino acids. The CDR3 DNA is TGTGCCAGCAGCCCGGCCGGGACAGGGGAGACCCAGTACTTC. Translation gives CASSPAGTGETQYF.

This clone was counted once. With a much larger clone just one base away, this may be a read error. Different DNA sequences within this sample yield the same CDR3. The V call is TRBV27, the J call TRBJ1-3; 8 bases are a match to TRBD1. Germline trimming cut 5 bases from V and 4 bases from J; bases unmatched to any gene: 4. CDR1 is MNHEY, CDR2 SMNVEV, per germline (reference sequence). This CDR3 spans 14 amino acids. Written as DNA, the CDR3 is TGTGCCAGCAGTAAAACAGGGGGGGGAAACACCATATATTTT. Encoded protein: CASSKTGGGNTIYF.

V is TRBV5-1 and J is TRBJ2-7; 11 bases line up with TRBD1. CDR3 size: 14 residues. Germline assignment: CDR1 SGHRS and CDR2 YFSETQ. Trimming cost V 2 bases and J 8 bases; bases outside gene matches: 6. The CDR3: CASSFGQGAQKQYF. CDR3 DNA: TGCGCCAGCAGCTTCGGACAGGGGGCCCAGAAGCAGTACTTC.

This clone was seen once. V usage is TRBV24-1 and J usage is TRBJ2-7, with 8 bases that match TRBD2. J was trimmed by 2 bases and V by 5 bases; bases with no gene match: 10. The CDR3 has 16 amino acids. Germline lookup yields CDR1 KGHDR and CDR2 SFDVKD. The CDR3 DNA reads as TGTGCCACCAGTGGACCGGGGGGGAGCGCAACCTACGAGCAGTACTTC. This codes for CATSGPGGSATYEQYF.

This chain links TRBV9 with TRBJ2-3, with D tentatively TRBD2 (5 bases). The CDR3 has 15 residues. The V end lost 0 bases, the J end lost 2 bases, and 10 bases lay between the germline ends. Germline V gene sequence: CDR1 SGDLS, CDR2 YYNGEE. The CDR3 loop reads CASSVESGSTDTQYF. The CDR3 nucleotides read TGTGCCAGCAGCGTAGAAAGCGGATCCACAGATACGCAGTATTTT.

The chain carries TRBV7-2 and TRBJ1-5; D is unresolved. The V end lost 4 bases, the J end lost 6 bases, and 7 bases lay between the germline ends. The CDR3 covers 12 residues. Germline V lookup: CDR1 SGHTA, CDR2 FQGNSA. The CDR3 DNA reads as TGTGCCAGCAGCTCCTTTCGTCAGCCCCAGCATTTT. Translated, it gives CASSSFRQPQHF.

This clone has a handful of counts. This sample includes further DNA sequences coding for the same CDR3. V usage is TRBV13 and J usage is TRBJ2-7; 7 bases agree with TRBD2. The J segment lost 4 bases and the V segment lost 5 bases, leaving 2 bases of the junction unmatched. Looked up from germline, CDR1 is PRHDT and CDR2 is FYEKMQ (reference sequence). The CDR3 has 12 amino acids. As DNA, the CDR3 is TGTGCCAGCAGCCCCGGGGGGTACGAGCAGTACTTC. Its translation is CASSPGGYEQYF. The whole variable domain, remainder taken from reference TRBV13 and TRBJ2-7, is AAGVIQSPRHLIKEKRETATLKCYPIPRHDTVYWYQQGPGQDPQFLISFYEKMQSDKGSIPDRFSAQQFSDYHSELNMSSLELGDSALYFCASSPGGYEQYFGPGTRLTVT.

The rearrangement uses TRBV7-2 and TRBJ1-5; no firm D call. In germline, CDR1 is SGHTA, CDR2 FQGNSA. The CDR3 loop spans 13 amino acids. V lost 3 bases to trimming and J lost 4 bases, with 7 bases between them. CDR3 nucleotides: TGTGCCAGCAGCTTTCGGGAGAATCAGCCCCAGCATTTT. This encodes CASSFRENQPQHF.